The 6 T cell receptor beta chains presented below share a single source sample, sequenced in a study of blood T cells in healthy people across ages. Then a second PCR, running about 7 to 11 cycles, was carried out with a sample-barcoded 5' primer and a J-beta primer mix. MiXCR, run by TCRdb on the 5' RACE reads, gives a single entry per CDR3 protein. Among just over 800,000 distinct CDR3 sequences, 60% to 80% were seen once, and the ten largest hold 25% to 30%. Specimen: blood. These receptor sequences come from a man aged 25-45 years in good health.

The V gene is TRBV7-3, the J gene TRBJ2-7; perhaps D is TRBD1 or TRBD2 (5 bases each). With the DNA end fitting TRBJ2-5 better, the J assignment may be wrong. CDR3 length: 13 residues. Germline CDR1 reads SGHTA; CDR2 reads FQGTGA. CDR3 bases: TGTGCCAGCAGCCCGGACGGGGCCGGGACCCAGTACTTC. Translation gives CASSPDGAGTQYF.

This chain links TRBV9 with TRBJ2-1; 9 bases are a match to TRBD2. The CDR3 is 14 residues long. CDR1 and CDR2 from the germline V gene are SGDLS and YYNGEE. The V and J ends lost 2 bases and 13 bases, in that order; junction bases with no gene match: 10. CDR3 in DNA: TGTGCCAGCAGCGTTTCGGGACTAGCAGAGACCCAGTTCTTC. Protein product: CASSVSGLAETQFF.

The chain joins TRBV7-2 to TRBJ2-5, with D perhaps matching TRBD1 (5 bases). Germline values: CDR1 SGHTA, CDR2 FQGNSA. The CDR3 has 13 amino acids. The germline V and J ends were trimmed by 4 bases and 5 bases, with 11 bases remaining between them. The CDR3 DNA follows: TGTGCCAGCAGCTCTCCGTGGGGCGAGACCCAGTACTTC. This gives the protein CASSSPWGETQYF.

The chain has TRBV7-2 and TRBJ2-1; 9 bases fit TRBD2. Germline lookup yields CDR1 SGHTA and CDR2 FQGNSA. The CDR3 runs to 15 residues. Trimming removed 2 bases from V and 2 bases from J; junction bases left unmatched: 1. CDR3 amino acids: CASSLSSGAYNEQFF. CDR3 coding DNA: TGTGCCAGCAGCTTATCTAGCGGGGCCTACAATGAGCAGTTCTTC.

The rearrangement links TRBV14 to TRBJ2-1; D is undetermined. The V gene lost 1 base and the J gene lost 5 bases, with 6 bases spanning the gap. The germline CDR1 and CDR2 sequences are SGHDN and FVKESK. The CDR3 covers 13 residues. The CDR3 spells CASSQVVHNEQFF. The DNA of the CDR3 is TGTGCCAGCAGCCAAGTCGTTCACAATGAGCAGTTCTTC.

The rearrangement links TRBV6-5 to TRBJ2-1, with D tentatively TRBD1 (5 bases). This CDR3 is 17 amino acids long. Trimming left V 0 bases short and J 2 bases short, with 14 bases between. CDR1 MNHEY and CDR2 SVGAGI come from the germline V gene. In DNA form, the CDR3 reads TGTGCCAGCAGTTACTCGATTTTGACAGAAACCTACAATGAGCAGTTCTTC. Its translation: CASSYSILTETYNEQFF.